This TCR beta chain was obtained from a study of T-cell memory formation after mild COVID-19 (dated by TCRdb to the early 2020s). About the study as a whole: TCR sequence clusters from the two donors were largely donor specific. In a couple of donors, T-cell clones that expanded and contracted after mild COVID-19 were tracked by sequencing TCRalpha and TCRbeta repertoires over time. The cohort was made up of two young adult volunteers, one female and one male, who were previously healthy. Results the study describes overall, beyond this receptor: SARS-CoV-2 specificity of the second-wave clones peaking on day 37 was not confirmed. Some responding clones were detected in pre-infection memory, suggesting pre-existing cross-reactive memory T cells joined the SARS-CoV-2 response. Balanced CD4/CD8 phenotypes were observed for clones contracting from day 15 to 85, whereas a bias towards CD4+ was observed for a second wave of clones expanding from day 15 to 37. Contracting CD4+ clones were located mainly in the CM and EM memory subsets, whereas CD8+ clones were found to be enriched in EMRA. Only a couple of mild cases were covered by the study, and larger cohorts that include severe cases with pre-infection samples were considered necessary.

Ficoll-Paque density gradient centrifugation was the method used to isolate PBMCs. The listed sequencing device is Illumina NovaSeq 6000. Using 5'RACE with constant-segment primers, TCRalpha and TCRbeta cDNA libraries were constructed, with sample barcodes and unique molecular identifiers added in the process. RNA was extracted from every sample with Trizol reagent. The libraries were amplified in two PCR steps, and the second step added a second sample barcode and Illumina TruSeq adapters. Sequencing of the libraries was done on an Illumina NovaSeq, producing 2 x 150 bp paired-end reads. As for the authors' bioinformatics: Reads were demultiplexed and collapsed into UMI-guided consensus sequences with migec v1.2.7. Using mixcr v2.1.11, UMI consensuses were aligned to TRA and TRB V and J templates and then assembled into clonotypes. A clonotype was counted as expanded or contracted only if both edgeR and NoisET called the change significant, with noise models trained on biological replicates. For edgeR calls, a false discovery rate-adjusted p below 0.01 and a log2 fold-change threshold of 1 were applied. PCA with hierarchical clustering of max-normalized trajectories of the 1000 most abundant clonotypes was used as exploratory dynamics analysis. Separately sequenced CD4+ and CD8+ repertoires were used to assign a CD4 or CD8 phenotype to each responding clone. TCRdb took the public reads, trimmed them with fastp at Q25, ran MiXCR for clone calling and kept in-frame beta chains. Every distinct CDR3 protein forms one entry, paired with its most common genes and DNA. It is TCRdb's table, rather than the study itself, that gives the V and J calls and clone size. This sample lists a few hundred thousand distinct CDR3 sequences; 20% to 25% were detected once. Jointly, the top ten make up 21% of the sample.

Turning to this clonotype: Which antigen it targets is not known. No base quality values were provided; no much bigger clone lies one nucleotide off.

The CDR3 goes from the cysteine to the phenylalanine over 15 residues. CDR3 DNA only is kept here, 45 bases in frame from base 1. For CDR1 and CDR2, the germline V gene lists SGHTA and FQGNSA. The germline ends are 7 bases apart after V is trimmed by 1 base and J by 0 bases. The clonotype originates from a young man who had mild COVID-19 (a few samples of this study predate the infection). The sample titles of this study are shuffled in the database, so cell type and time point are left out; the donor was told from shared clones. The chain couples TRBV7-2 to TRBJ1-5; no D gene is confidently identified. Sequencing was done on a sample of PBMCs or a T cell subset sorted from them (not recorded which). CDR3 loop: CASSLGRYSNQPQHF. In nucleotides, the sequence is TGTGCCAGCAGCTTAGGACGGTATAGCAATCAGCCCCAGCATTTT.